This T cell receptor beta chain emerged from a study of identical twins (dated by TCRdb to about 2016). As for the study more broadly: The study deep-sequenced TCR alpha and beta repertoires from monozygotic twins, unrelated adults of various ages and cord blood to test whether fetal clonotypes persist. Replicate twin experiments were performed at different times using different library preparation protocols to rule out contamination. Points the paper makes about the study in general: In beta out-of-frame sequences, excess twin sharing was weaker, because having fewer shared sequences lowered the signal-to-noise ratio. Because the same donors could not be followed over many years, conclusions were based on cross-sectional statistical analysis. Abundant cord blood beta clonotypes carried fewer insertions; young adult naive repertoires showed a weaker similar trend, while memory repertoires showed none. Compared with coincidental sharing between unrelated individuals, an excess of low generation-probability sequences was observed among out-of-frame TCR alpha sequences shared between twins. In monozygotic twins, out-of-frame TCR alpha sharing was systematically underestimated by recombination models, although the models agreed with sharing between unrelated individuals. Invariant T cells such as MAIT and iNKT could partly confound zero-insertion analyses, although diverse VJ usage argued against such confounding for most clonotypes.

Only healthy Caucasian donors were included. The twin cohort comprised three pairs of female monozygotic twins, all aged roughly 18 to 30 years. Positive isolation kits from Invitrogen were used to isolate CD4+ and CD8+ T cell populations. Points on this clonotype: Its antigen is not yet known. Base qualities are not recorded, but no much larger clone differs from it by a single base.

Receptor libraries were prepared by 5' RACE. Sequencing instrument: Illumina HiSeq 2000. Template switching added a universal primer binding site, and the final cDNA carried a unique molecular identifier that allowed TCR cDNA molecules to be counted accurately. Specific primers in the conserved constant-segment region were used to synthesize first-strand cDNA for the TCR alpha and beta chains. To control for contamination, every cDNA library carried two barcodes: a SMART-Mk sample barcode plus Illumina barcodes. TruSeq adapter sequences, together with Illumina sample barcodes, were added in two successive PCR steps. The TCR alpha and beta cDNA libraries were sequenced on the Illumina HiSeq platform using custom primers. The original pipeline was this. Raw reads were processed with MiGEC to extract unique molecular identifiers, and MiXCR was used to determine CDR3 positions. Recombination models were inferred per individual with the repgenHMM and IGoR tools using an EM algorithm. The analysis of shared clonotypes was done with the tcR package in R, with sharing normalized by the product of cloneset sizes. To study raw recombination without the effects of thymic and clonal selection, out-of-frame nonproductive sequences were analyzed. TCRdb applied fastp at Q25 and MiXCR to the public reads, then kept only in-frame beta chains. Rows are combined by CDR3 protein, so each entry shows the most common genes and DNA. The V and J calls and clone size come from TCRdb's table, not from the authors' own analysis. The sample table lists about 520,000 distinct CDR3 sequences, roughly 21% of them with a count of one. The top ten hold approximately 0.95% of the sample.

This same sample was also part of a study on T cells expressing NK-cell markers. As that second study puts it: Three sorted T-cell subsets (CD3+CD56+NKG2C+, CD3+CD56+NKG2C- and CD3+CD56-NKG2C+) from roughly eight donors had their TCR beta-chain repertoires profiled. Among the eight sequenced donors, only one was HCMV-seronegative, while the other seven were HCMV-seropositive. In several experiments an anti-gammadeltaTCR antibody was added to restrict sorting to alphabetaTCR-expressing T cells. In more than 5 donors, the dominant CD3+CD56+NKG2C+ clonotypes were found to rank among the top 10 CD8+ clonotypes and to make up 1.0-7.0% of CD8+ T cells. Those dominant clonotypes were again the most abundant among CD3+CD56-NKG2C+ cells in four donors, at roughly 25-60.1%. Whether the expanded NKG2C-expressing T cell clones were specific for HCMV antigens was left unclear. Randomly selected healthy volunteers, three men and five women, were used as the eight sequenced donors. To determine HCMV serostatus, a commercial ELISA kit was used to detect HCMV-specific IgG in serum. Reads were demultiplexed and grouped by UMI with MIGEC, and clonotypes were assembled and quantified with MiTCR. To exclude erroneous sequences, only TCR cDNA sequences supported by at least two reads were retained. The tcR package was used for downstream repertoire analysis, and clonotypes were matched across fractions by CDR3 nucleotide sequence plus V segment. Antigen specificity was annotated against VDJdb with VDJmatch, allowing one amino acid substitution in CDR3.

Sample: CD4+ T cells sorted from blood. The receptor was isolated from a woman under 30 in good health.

At the DNA level, the sequence is TGTGCCAGCAGTCTGACAGGGGCCAATGAGCAGTTCTTC. Its protein reads: CASSLTGANEQFF. The chain is made from TRBV12-3 or TRBV12-4 and TRBJ2-1; 8 middle bases align to TRBD1. The germline V and J ends show losses of 5 bases and 6 bases respectively, and no gene match explains 3 bases of the junction. Counted from cysteine to phenylalanine, this CDR3 has 13 amino acids. Only CDR3 DNA remains: 39 bases, in frame from the first base.